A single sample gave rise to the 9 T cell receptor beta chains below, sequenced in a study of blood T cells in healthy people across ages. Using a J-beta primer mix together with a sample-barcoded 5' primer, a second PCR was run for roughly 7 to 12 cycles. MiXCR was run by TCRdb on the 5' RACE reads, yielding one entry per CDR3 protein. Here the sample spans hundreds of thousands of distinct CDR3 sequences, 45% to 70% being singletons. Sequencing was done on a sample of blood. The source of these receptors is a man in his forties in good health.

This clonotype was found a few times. The CDR3 loop is CASSVTGDYGYTF. The CDR3 nucleotides read TGCGCCAGCAGCGTGACAGGGGACTATGGCTACACCTTC. This chain connects TRBV5-1 to TRBJ1-2, with TRBD1 identical over 8 bases. CDR3 length: 13 residues. Trimming removed 4 bases from V and 3 bases from J; junction bases left unmatched: 2. CDR1 is SGHRS, CDR2 YFSETQ, per germline.

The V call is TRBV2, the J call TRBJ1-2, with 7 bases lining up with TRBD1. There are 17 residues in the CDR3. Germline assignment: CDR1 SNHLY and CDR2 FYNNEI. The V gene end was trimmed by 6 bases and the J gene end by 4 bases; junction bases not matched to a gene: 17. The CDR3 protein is CASRENRGHLLVYGYTF. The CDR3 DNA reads TGTGCCAGCAGAGAAAACAGGGGCCACCTCCTCGTCTATGGCTACACCTTC.

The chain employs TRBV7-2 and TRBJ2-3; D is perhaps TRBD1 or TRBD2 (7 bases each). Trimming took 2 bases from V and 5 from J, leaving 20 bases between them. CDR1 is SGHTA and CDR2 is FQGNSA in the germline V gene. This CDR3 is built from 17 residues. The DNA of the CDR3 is TGTGCCAGCAGCTTAACGGGGAGGGGGCTTCCCGAAGATACGCAGTATTTT. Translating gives CASSLTGRGLPEDTQYF.

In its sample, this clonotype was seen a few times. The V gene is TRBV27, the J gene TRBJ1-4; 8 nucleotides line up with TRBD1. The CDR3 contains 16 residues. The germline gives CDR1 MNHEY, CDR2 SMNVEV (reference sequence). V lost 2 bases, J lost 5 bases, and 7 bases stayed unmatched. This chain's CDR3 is CASSLQGAWGNEKLFF. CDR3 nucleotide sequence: TGTGCCAGCAGTTTACAGGGGGCGTGGGGGAATGAAAAACTGTTTTTT.

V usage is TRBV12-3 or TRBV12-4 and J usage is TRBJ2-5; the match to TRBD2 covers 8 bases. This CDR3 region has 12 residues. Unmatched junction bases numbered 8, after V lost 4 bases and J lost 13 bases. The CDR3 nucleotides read TGTGCCAGCAGTTCCCACGGGACTAGTCTGTACTTC. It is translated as CASSSHGTSLYF.

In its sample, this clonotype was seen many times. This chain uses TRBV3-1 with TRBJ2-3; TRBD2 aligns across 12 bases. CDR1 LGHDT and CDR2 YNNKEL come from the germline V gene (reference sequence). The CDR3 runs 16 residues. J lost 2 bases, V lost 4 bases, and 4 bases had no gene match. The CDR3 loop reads CASSPTSGGTTDTQYF. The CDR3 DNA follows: TGTGCCAGCAGCCCAACTAGCGGGGGGACCACAGATACGCAGTATTTT.

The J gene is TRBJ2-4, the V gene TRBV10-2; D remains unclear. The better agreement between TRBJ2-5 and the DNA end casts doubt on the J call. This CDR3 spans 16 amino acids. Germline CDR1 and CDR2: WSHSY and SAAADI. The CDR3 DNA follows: TGCGCCAGCAGTTCTATGAGGACCGGCTTCAAAGAGACCCAGTACTTC. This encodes CASSSMRTGFKETQYF.

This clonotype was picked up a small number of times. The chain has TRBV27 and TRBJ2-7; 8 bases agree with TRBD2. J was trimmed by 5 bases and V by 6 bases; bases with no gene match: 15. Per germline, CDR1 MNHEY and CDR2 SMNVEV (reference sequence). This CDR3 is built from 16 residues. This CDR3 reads CASRPPGLGISNEQYF. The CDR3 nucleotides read TGTGCCAGCAGACCACCGGGACTAGGTATTTCGAACGAGCAGTACTTC.

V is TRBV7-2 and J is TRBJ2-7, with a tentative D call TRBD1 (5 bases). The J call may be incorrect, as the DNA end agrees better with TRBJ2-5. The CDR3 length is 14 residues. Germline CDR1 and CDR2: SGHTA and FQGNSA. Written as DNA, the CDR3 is TGTGCCAGCAGCTTACAGGGTGGAGCCGAGACCCAGTACTTC. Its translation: CASSLQGGAETQYF.